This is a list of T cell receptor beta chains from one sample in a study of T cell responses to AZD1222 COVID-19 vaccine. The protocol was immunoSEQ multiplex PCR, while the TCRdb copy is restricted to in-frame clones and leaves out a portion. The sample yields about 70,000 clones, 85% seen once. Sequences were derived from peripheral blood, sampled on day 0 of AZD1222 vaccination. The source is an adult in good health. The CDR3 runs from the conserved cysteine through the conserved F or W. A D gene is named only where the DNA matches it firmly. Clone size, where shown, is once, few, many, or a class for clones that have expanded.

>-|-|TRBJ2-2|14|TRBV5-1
CASSLLGVTGELFF
TGCGCCAGCAGCCTCCTAGGGGTAACCGGGGAGCTGTTTTTT
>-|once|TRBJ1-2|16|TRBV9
CASSPYAGTRSGGYTF
TGTGCCAGCAGCCCCTATGCGGGAACCAGGAGCGGGGGCTACACCTTC
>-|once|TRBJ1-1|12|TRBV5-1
CASSLEGTEAFF
TGCGCCAGCAGCTTAGAGGGGACTGAAGCTTTCTTT
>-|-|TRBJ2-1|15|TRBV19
CASSIDGAAGNEQFF
TGTGCCAGTAGTATAGATGGGGCGGCGGGGAATGAGCAGTTCTTC
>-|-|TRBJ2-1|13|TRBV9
CASSDQGPNEQFF
TGTGCCAGCAGCGATCAGGGACCTAATGAGCAGTTCTTC
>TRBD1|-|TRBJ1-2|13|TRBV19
CASKSDRVHGYTF
TGTGCCAGTAAGTCGGACAGGGTGCACGGCTACACCTTC
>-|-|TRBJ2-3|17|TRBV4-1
CASSQEKASILVDTQYF
TGCGCCAGCAGCCAAGAAAAGGCTAGCATTCTCGTAGATACGCAGTATTTT
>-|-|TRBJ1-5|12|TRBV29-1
CSGGERDQPQHF
TGCAGCGGAGGGGAACGGGATCAGCCCCAGCATTTT
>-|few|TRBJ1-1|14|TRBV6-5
CASSKKGMNTEAFF
TGTGCCAGCAGCAAAAAGGGCATGAACACTGAAGCTTTCTTT
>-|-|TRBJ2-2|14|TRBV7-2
CASSLDRMAGELFF
TGTGCCAGCAGCTTAGACAGGATGGCCGGGGAGCTGTTTTTT
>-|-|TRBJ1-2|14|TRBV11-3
CASSYFTGNYGYTF
TGTGCCAGCAGCTACTTCACAGGGAACTATGGCTACACCTTC
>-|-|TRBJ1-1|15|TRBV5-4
CASSSGQSGNTEAFF
TGTGCCAGCAGCTCAGGCCAATCAGGGAACACTGAAGCTTTCTTT
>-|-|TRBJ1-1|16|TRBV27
CASSLSWIRGNTEAFF
TGTGCCAGCAGTTTATCGTGGATCCGGGGCAACACTGAAGCTTTCTTT
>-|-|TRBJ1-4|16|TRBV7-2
CASSPLTIVHMGKLFF
TGTGCCAGCAGCCCTTTAACAATCGTGCACATGGGAAAACTGTTTTTT
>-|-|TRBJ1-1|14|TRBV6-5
CASSNPGEGTEAFF
TGTGCCAGCAGTAACCCCGGGGAGGGGACTGAAGCTTTCTTT
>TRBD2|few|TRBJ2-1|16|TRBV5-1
CASSFSGLAGGNEQFF
TGCGCCAGCAGCTTCTCGGGGCTAGCGGGAGGCAATGAGCAGTTCTTC
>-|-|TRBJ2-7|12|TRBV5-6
CASSLEAGEQYF
TGTGCCAGCAGCTTGGAGGCGGGCGAGCAGTACTTC
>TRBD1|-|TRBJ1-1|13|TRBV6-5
CAARWTGSNDAFF
TGTGCCGCCAGATGGACAGGGAGTAACGACGCTTTCTTT
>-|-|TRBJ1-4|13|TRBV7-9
CASSRRDNEKLFF
TGTGCCAGCAGCCGCCGGGACAACGAAAAACTGTTTTTT
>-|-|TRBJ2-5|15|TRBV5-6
CASSLLEGAQETQYF
TGTGCCAGCAGCTTACTGGAGGGGGCCCAAGAGACCCAGTACTTC
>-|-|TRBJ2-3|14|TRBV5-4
CASSFQGSTDTQYF
TGTGCCAGCAGCTTTCAGGGGTCTACAGATACGCAGTATTTT
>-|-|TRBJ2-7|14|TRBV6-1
CASSEISQGYEQYF
TGTGCCAGCAGTGAAATTTCCCAGGGATACGAGCAGTACTTC
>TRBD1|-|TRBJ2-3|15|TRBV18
CASSQGQGHTDTQYF
TGTGCCAGCTCACAGGGACAGGGGCACACAGATACGCAGTATTTT
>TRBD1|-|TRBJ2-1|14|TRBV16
CASLDRALYNEQFF
TGTGCCAGTTTGGACAGGGCCCTATACAATGAGCAGTTCTTC
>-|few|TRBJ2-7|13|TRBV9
CASSVDERYEQYF
TGTGCCAGCAGCGTAGATGAGCGGTACGAGCAGTACTTC
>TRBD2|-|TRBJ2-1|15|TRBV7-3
CASSLRTSGNNEQFF
TGTGCCAGCAGCTTAAGGACTAGCGGAAACAATGAGCAGTTCTTC
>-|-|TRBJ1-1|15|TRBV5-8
CASSFWGGYGTEAFF
TGTGCCAGCAGCTTTTGGGGAGGTTACGGAACTGAAGCTTTCTTT
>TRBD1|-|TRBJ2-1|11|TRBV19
CASSMGDRQFF
TGTGCCAGTAGTATGGGGGACAGACAGTTCTTC
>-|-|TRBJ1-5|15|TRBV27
CASSSRDGSNQPQHF
TGTGCCAGCAGTTCCCGGGACGGTAGCAATCAGCCCCAGCATTTT
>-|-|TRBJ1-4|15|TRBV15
CATSRESGINEKLFF
TGTGCCACCAGCAGAGAGTCGGGTATTAATGAAAAACTGTTTTTT
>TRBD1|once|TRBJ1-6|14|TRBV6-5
CASTSSRGQSPLHF
TGTGCCAGCACCAGTAGCAGGGGGCAATCACCCCTCCACTTT
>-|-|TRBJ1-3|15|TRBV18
CASSPTDDPGNTIYF
TGTGCCAGCTCACCCACAGATGATCCTGGAAACACCATATATTTT
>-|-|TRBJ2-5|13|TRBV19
CASSGGLLETQYF
TGTGCCAGCTCAGGGGGGCTCCTCGAGACCCAGTACTTC
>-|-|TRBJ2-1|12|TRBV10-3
CAISSPDNEQFF
TGTGCCATCAGTAGCCCAGACAATGAGCAGTTCTTC
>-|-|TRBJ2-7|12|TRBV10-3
CAISDPGDEQYF
TGTGCCATCAGCGACCCGGGAGACGAGCAGTACTTC
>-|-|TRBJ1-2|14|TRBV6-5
CASSPLGPGRGYTF
TGTGCCAGCAGCCCATTGGGACCGGGGAGAGGCTACACCTTC
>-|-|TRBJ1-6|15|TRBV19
CASSPAVGSNSPLHF
TGTGCCAGTAGTCCGGCCGTAGGGAGCAATTCACCCCTCCACTTT
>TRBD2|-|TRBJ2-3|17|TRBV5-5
CASSLGGPSGGADTQYF
TGTGCCAGCAGCTTGGGAGGGCCTAGCGGGGGGGCAGATACGCAGTATTTT
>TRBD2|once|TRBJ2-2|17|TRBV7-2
CASSPRPGGGNTGELFF
TGTGCCAGCAGCCCCCGTCCAGGCGGGGGAAACACCGGGGAGCTGTTTTTT
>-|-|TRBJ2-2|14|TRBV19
CASRGPANTGELFF
TGTGCCAGCCGCGGGCCAGCGAACACCGGGGAGCTGTTTTTT
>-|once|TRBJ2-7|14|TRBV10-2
CASSESPQTYEQYF
TGCGCCAGCAGTGAGTCGCCTCAGACCTACGAGCAGTACTTC
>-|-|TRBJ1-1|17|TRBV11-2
CASSLDSNRARDTEAFF
TGTGCCAGCAGCTTAGATAGTAACCGGGCCCGGGACACTGAAGCTTTCTTT
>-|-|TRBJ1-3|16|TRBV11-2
CASSLEPGGAGNTIYF
TGTGCCAGCAGCTTAGAACCTGGGGGGGCTGGAAACACCATATATTTT
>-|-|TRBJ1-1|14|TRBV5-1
CASSFYRINTEAFF
TGCGCCAGCAGCTTTTACAGGATTAACACTGAAGCTTTCTTT